This passage covers 29 T cell receptor beta chains from one sample sequenced in a study of cytomegalovirus exposure and HLA in healthy donors. Vbeta (60) and Jbeta (13) primers were used in the PCR. Generated by immunoSEQ multiplex PCR, the TCRdb table keeps only in-frame clones and is missing some. The sample consists of some 150,000 clones, approximately 87% of them appearing once. Source material: PBMCs. The receptors originated from a woman aged 30 to 39 in good health and CMV-seronegative.

This clone was counted once. The rearrangement links TRBV12-5 to TRBJ1-1; no firm D call. V lost 6 bases to trimming and J lost 4 bases, with 15 bases between them. CDR1 is LGHNT, CDR2 FRNRAP, per germline. The CDR3 contains 14 residues. This CDR3 reads CASGLGGGSTEAFF. For the CDR3, the DNA is TGTGCTAGTGGACTTGGTGGAGGTAGCACTGAAGCTTTCTTT.

The V gene is TRBV7-9, the J gene TRBJ2-5, with 8 bases fitting TRBD2. With V trimmed by 1 base and J by 5 bases, 3 bases remained unmatched. Germline loops: CDR1 SEHNR, CDR2 FQNEAQ (reference sequence). The CDR3 sequence is 14 residues long. The CDR3 sequence is CASSLVGGEETQYF. The DNA for the CDR3 is TGTGCCAGCAGCTTAGTCGGGGGGGAGGAGACCCAGTACTTC.

With respect to this clone: The junction departs from germline at one end; a sequencing error may be responsible. The J gene is TRBJ2-1, the V gene TRBV5-4; 10 bases map to TRBD1. The CDR3 covers 14 residues. Germline lookup yields CDR1 SGHNT and CDR2 YYREEE (reference sequence). CDR3 residues: CASRLDRGINEQFF. DNA of the CDR3: TGTGCCAGCAGGTTGGACAGGGGGATCAATGAGCAGTTCTTC.

J is TRBJ1-1 and V is TRBV27; TRBD1 matches at 10 bases. Germline V gives CDR1 MNHEY, CDR2 SMNVEV (reference sequence). This CDR3 is 14 amino acids long. With 6 bases clipped from V and 4 bases from J, the junction kept 5 bases outside the gene matches. This CDR3 reads CASSWDRGGTEAFF. CDR3 bases: TGTGCCAGCAGCTGGGACAGGGGTGGCACTGAAGCTTTCTTT.

The J gene is TRBJ1-2, the V gene TRBV5-8; D unresolved. Germline CDR1 reads SGHTS; CDR2 reads YDEGEE. V lost 1 base and J lost 4, with 8 bases in between. The CDR3 has 13 residues. CDR3 residues: CASSLRHLYGYTF. In nucleotides, the CDR3 is TGTGCCAGCAGCTTGAGACATCTCTATGGCTACACCTTC.

The chain links TRBV6-5 to TRBJ1-1; D is possibly TRBD1 (5 bases). V was shortened by 0 bases and J by 8 bases, with 10 bases between the two germline ends. The CDR3 length is 13 residues. Germline V lookup: CDR1 MNHEY, CDR2 SVGAGI. The CDR3 loop reads CASSYSIDREAFF. The CDR3 nucleotides are TGTGCCAGCAGTTACTCGATCGACAGAGAAGCTTTCTTT.

The chain is built from TRBV7-8 and TRBJ1-6, with D uncertain. Germline values: CDR1 SGHVS, CDR2 FQNEAQ. Trimming shortened V by 2 bases and J by 0 bases, and 8 bases separated the two germline ends. The CDR3 has 16 amino acids. The CDR3 DNA sequence: TGTGCCAGCAGCTTAAGGGAGAGCTCCTATAATTCACCCCTCCACTTT. This gives the protein CASSLRESSYNSPLHF. Full variable domain (missing parts from reference TRBV7-8 and TRBJ1-6): GAGVSQSPRYKVAKRGQDVALRCDPISGHVSLFWYQQALGQGPEFLTYFQNEAQLDKSGLPSDRFFAERPEGSVSTLKIQRTQQEDSAVYLCASSLRESSYNSPLHFGNGTRLTVT.

The chain has TRBV27 and TRBJ2-2; D is unclear. The ends were cut back, 2 bases at V and 4 bases at J, with 2 bases in the middle. Germline lookup yields CDR1 MNHEY and CDR2 SMNVEV (reference sequence). The CDR3 has 12 amino acids. The CDR3 nucleotides are TGTGCCAGCAGTTTACGCACCGGGGAGCTGTTTTTT. Its translation: CASSLRTGELFF.

V is TRBV14 and J is TRBJ2-7; D possibly corresponds to TRBD2 (6 bases). The CDR3 totals 15 residues. V lost 2 bases to trimming and J lost 3 bases, with 14 bases between them. Germline V CDR1 and CDR2: SGHDN, FVKESK. The CDR3 DNA reads as TGTGCCAGCAGCCAACCGGTCGGGAGAAACTACGAGCAGTACTTC. This codes for CASSQPVGRNYEQYF.

V and J are TRBV4-1 and TRBJ1-2; 8 nucleotides line up with TRBD1. The CDR3 runs 15 residues. CDR1 MGHRA and CDR2 YSYEKL come from the germline V gene. V was pared by 2 bases and J by 8 bases, with 10 bases of the junction left unmatched. The CDR3 loop is CASSQPGQGMGGYTF. The CDR3 DNA follows: TGCGCCAGCAGCCAACCCGGACAGGGAATGGGGGGCTACACCTTC.

CDR3 coding DNA: TGTGCCAGCAGCTTAACCAGGGAAGCTGGCTACACCTTC. Translated: CASSLTREAGYTF. The chain joins TRBV7-3 to TRBJ1-2; tentative D call: TRBD1 (5 bases). Germline V gives CDR1 SGHTA, CDR2 FQGTGA. Trimming removed 0 bases at V and 7 bases at J, with 9 bases between. The CDR3 spans 13 residues.

This clone was recorded once. The V gene is TRBV28, the J gene TRBJ1-2; D unresolved. Trimming removed 7 bases from V and 4 bases from J, with 13 bases in between. CDR1 MDHEN and CDR2 SYDVKM come from the germline V gene. The CDR3 is 13 amino acids. CDR3 bases: TGTGCCAGCACCCAAGCACAGTCCTATGGCTACACCTTC. This codes for CASTQAQSYGYTF.

V gene TRBV5-4 combines with J gene TRBJ2-1, with D perhaps matching TRBD1 (5 bases). The germline V gene encodes CDR1 SGHNT and CDR2 YYREEE (reference sequence). The CDR3 consists of 14 residues. The V end was cut by 2 bases, the J end by 4 bases, with 10 bases between. The CDR3 bases are TGTGCCAGCAGCTTATCGACAGAGTACAATGAGCAGTTCTTC. It translates to CASSLSTEYNEQFF.

This clone appeared once. The V gene is TRBV7-2, the J gene TRBJ2-7, with 8 bases lining up with TRBD2. This CDR3 spans 16 amino acids. The V segment lost 2 bases and the J segment 0 bases; nucleotides outside the gene matches: 6. CDR1 SGHTA and CDR2 FQGNSA come from the germline V gene. CDR3 sequence reads: CASSLSNLAGSYEQYF. The CDR3 DNA reads TGTGCCAGCAGCTTAAGCAATCTAGCGGGCTCCTACGAGCAGTACTTC. The full variable domain, with the rest looked up from reference TRBV7-2 and TRBJ2-7, is GAGVSQSPSNKVTEKGKDVELRCDPISGHTALYWYRQSLGQGLEFLIYFQGNSAPDKSGLPSDRFSAERTGGSVSTLTIQRTQQEDSAVYLCASSLSNLAGSYEQYFGPGTRLTVT.

The chain combines TRBV28 with TRBJ1-1; weak D call: TRBD1 (5 bases). The CDR3 is 11 amino acids. CDR1 MDHEN and CDR2 SYDVKM come from the germline V gene. Trimming shortened V by 0 bases and J by 11 bases, and 7 bases separated the two germline ends. The chain's CDR3 is CASSLWGRAFF. CDR3 sequence (DNA): TGTGCCAGCAGTTTATGGGGGCGGGCTTTCTTT.

J is TRBJ2-3 and V is TRBV2; D not certain. Germline V gene data show CDR1 as SNHLY and CDR2 as FYNNEI. The CDR3 spans 13 residues. Trimming took off 8 bases at V and 2 bases at J, with 11 bases between the two ends. CDR3 sequence: CASLKLDTDTQYF. The CDR3 bases are TGTGCCAGCCTTAAGCTAGACACAGATACGCAGTATTTT.

DNA of the CDR3: TGCGCCAGCAGCGACCGACTAGCGGGGGGTCAGCAAGAGACCCAGTACTTC. Translating gives CASSDRLAGGQQETQYF. This sequence joins TRBV5-1 and TRBJ2-5, with 13 bases fitting TRBD2. Germline V CDR1 and CDR2: SGHRS, YFSETQ. This CDR3 comprises 17 residues. J was trimmed by 2 bases and V by 4 bases; bases with no gene match: 8.

The rearrangement links TRBV7-9 to TRBJ1-1; D is ambiguous. The CDR3 sequence is 15 residues long. Trimming removed 3 bases from V and 5 bases from J, with 16 bases in between. Germline CDR1 reads SEHNR; CDR2 reads FQNEAQ (reference sequence). The CDR3 DNA reads TGTGCCAGCAGCTTCCCTCAACCGGGGAGGACTGAAGCTTTCTTT. It encodes CASSFPQPGRTEAFF.

The V and J genes are TRBV10-3 and TRBJ2-2; D is unclear. The CDR3 sequence is 12 residues long. V was shortened by 8 bases and J by 4 bases, with 8 bases between the two germline ends. Germline V CDR1 and CDR2: ENHRY, SYGVKD. The CDR3, as DNA: TGTGCCATCCGGCCGGGCACCGGGGAGCTGTTTTTT. Translated: CAIRPGTGELFF.

The chain joins TRBV15 to TRBJ1-2; D gene uncertain. Between the trimmed V and J ends, which lost 0 bases and 2 bases, there was a span of 7 bases. CDR1 is LNHNV and CDR2 is YYDKDF in the germline V gene (reference sequence). CDR3 length equals 14 residues. In DNA form, the CDR3 reads TGTGCCACCAGCAGAGATACTATAAACTATGGCTACACCTTC. This sequence encodes CATSRDTINYGYTF.

This chain uses TRBV30 with TRBJ1-5; D gene ambiguous. The CDR3 extends over 15 amino acids. Trimming pared 3 bases from V and 0 bases from J, leaving 12 bases between. The germline V gene has CDR1 GTSNPN and CDR2 SVGIG (reference sequence). CDR3 nucleotides: TGTGCCTGGAGCGAGGGATCACTTAGCAATCAGCCCCAGCATTTT. It specifies CAWSEGSLSNQPQHF.

V gene TRBV29-1 combines with J gene TRBJ1-1; D remains unclear. Trimming left V 4 bases short and J 6 bases short, with 15 bases between. The CDR3 totals 13 residues. Germline V gene sequence: CDR1 SQVTM, CDR2 ANQGSEA. CDR3 coding DNA: TGCAGCGTTGTTCGGCACTTAGAGGCTGAAGCTTTCTTT. Its protein is CSVVRHLEAEAFF.

The chain is built from TRBV19 and TRBJ1-1, with TRBD1 as a possible D gene (5 bases). CDR1 and CDR2 from the germline V gene are LNHDA and SQIVND (reference sequence). This CDR3 spans 13 amino acids. Trimming removed 5 bases at V and 1 base at J, with 8 bases between. The CDR3 DNA follows: TGTGCCAGTAGTGCGACAGCGAACACTGAAGCTTTCTTT. Amino acids: CASSATANTEAFF. Full variable domain (missing parts from reference TRBV19 and TRBJ1-1): DGGITQSPKYLFRKEGQNVTLSCEQNLNHDAMYWYRQDPGQGLRLIYYSQIVNDFQKGDIAEGYSVSREKKESFPLTVTSAQKNPTAFYLCASSATANTEAFFGQGTRLTVV.

The chain couples TRBV6-6 to TRBJ2-5, with a weak D call TRBD2 (5 bases). Trimming cost V 2 bases and J 5 bases, with 15 bases left between them. CDR1 is MNHNY, CDR2 SVGAGI, per germline (reference sequence). The CDR3 spans 15 residues. The CDR3 sequence is CASSYRGPEWETQYF. In nucleotides, the CDR3 is TGTGCCAGCAGTTACCGAGGGCCCGAATGGGAGACCCAGTACTTC.

With respect to this clone: One base separates it from a far larger clone, so it is likely a read error. Because it lacks the conserved phenylalanine or tryptophan at the end, this CDR3 is likely a read error. The DNA of the CDR3 is TGTGCTAGTGGTCCCCGAGGGAGGGTACATGATCAGCCCCAGCATCTT. Translated, it gives CASGPRGRVHDQPQHL. The rearrangement links TRBV12-5 to TRBJ1-5; no firm D call. The V end lost 5 bases, the J end lost 5 bases, and 19 bases lay between the germline ends. The CDR3 runs 16 residues. Germline-derived CDR1 and CDR2 are LGHNT and FRNRAP.

This clone was seen once. The chain has TRBV2 and TRBJ1-1; D call uncertain. V lost 0 bases to trimming and J lost 0 bases, with 5 bases between them. The CDR3 runs to 14 residues. Germline V gene sequence: CDR1 SNHLY, CDR2 FYNNEI. Written as DNA, the CDR3 is TGTGCCAGCAGTGAAGCTGGAGTGAACACTGAAGCTTTCTTT. This encodes CASSEAGVNTEAFF.

V gene TRBV27 combines with J gene TRBJ1-5; weak D call: TRBD1 (5 bases). Germline lookup yields CDR1 MNHEY and CDR2 SMNVEV (reference sequence). Trimming took 5 bases from V and 3 from J, leaving 14 bases between them. CDR3 length: 15 amino acids. The DNA for the CDR3 is TGTGCCAGCAGTGACCCCAGGGAACCCAATCAGCCCCAGCATTTT. This sequence encodes CASSDPREPNQPQHF.

V and J are TRBV7-3 and TRBJ2-1, with a possible D match to TRBD1 (5 bases). Germline CDR1 and CDR2: SGHTA and FQGTGA. This CDR3 region has 18 residues. The V end lost 5 bases, the J end lost 0 bases, and 20 bases lay between the germline ends. DNA of the CDR3: TGTGCCAGCAGCCCCCTTGTTTCGACAGTTATCTCCTACAATGAGCAGTTCTTC. Its translation is CASSPLVSTVISYNEQFF. The full variable domain, completed using reference TRBV7-3 and TRBJ2-1, is GAGVSQTPSNKVTEKGKYVELRCDPISGHTALYWYRQSLGQGPEFLIYFQGTGAADDSGLPNDRFFAVRPEGSVSTLKIQRTERGDSAVYLCASSPLVSTVISYNEQFFGPGTRLTVL.

This rearrangement joins TRBV5-1 to TRBJ1-6; possibly TRBD1 for D (6 bases). Trimming removed 0 bases from V and 9 bases from J, with 10 bases in between. The CDR3 covers 14 residues. Germline CDR1 reads SGHRS; CDR2 reads YFSETQ. In DNA, the CDR3 is TGCGCCAGCAGCTTGGACAGGGTTAGTTCACCCCTCCACTTT. Translated: CASSLDRVSSPLHF. Complete variable domain (other parts from reference TRBV5-1 and TRBJ1-6): KAGVTQTPRYLIKTRGQQVTLSCSPISGHRSVSWYQQTPGQGLQFLFEYFSETQRNKGNFPGRFSGRQFSNSRSEMNVSTLELGDSALYLCASSLDRVSSPLHFGNGTRLTVT.